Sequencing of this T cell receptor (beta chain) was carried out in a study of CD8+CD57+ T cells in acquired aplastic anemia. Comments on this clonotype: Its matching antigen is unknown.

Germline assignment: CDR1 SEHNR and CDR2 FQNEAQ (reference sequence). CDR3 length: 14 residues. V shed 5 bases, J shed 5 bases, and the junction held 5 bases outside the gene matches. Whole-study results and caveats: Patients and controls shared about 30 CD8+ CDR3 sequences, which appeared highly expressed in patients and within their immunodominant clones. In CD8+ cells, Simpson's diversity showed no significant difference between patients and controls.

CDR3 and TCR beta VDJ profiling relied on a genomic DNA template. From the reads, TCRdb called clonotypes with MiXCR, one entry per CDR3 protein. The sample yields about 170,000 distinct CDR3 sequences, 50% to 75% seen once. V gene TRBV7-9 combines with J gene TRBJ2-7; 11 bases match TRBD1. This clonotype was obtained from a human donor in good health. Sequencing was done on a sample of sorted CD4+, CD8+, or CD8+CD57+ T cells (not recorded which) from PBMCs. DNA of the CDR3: TGTGCCAGCAGCCCGCGGACAGGGGGCCACGAGCAGTACTTC. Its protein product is CASSPRTGGHEQYF. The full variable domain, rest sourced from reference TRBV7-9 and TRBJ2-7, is DTGVSQNPRHKITKRGQNVTFRCDPISEHNRLYWYRQTLGQGPEFLTYFQNEAQLEKSRLLSDRFSAERPKGSFSTLEIQRTEQGDSAMYLCASSPRTGGHEQYFGPGTRLTVT.